What follows is one T cell receptor (beta chain) and its context. Authors' data handling: Reference gene primer amplification in the assay estimated nucleated cell counts. The table came from immunoSEQ multiplex PCR; TCRdb's copy has only in-frame clones and leaves some out. V and J calls and clone size are those listed in that table; D and trimming were worked out from the DNA. The table records 70,000 to 90,000 clones, roughly 87% of them present only once. The CDR3 has 14 residues. The ends lost 3 bases at V and 3 bases at J; junction bases unmatched: 0. Germline V gene lookup returns CDR1 LNHDA and CDR2 SQIVND (reference sequence). This specimen comes from a study of blood T cell repertoires in COVID-19. The overall study: Sites in the United States, Italy and Spain provided acute and convalescent COVID-19 samples. T cells, B-cell-depleted T cells, or PBMCs provided the cDNA or gDNA that served as material.

The chain joins TRBV19 to TRBJ1-4; 8 bases line up with TRBD1. The sequencing input was peripheral blood. The receptor's source is a man in his 60s with acute or convalescent COVID-19. The CDR3 is CASSIRGPNEKLFF. CDR3 DNA sequence: TGTGCCAGTAGTATCAGGGGGCCTAATGAAAAACTGTTTTTT.